This TCR beta chain was found in a study of shared clonotypes between healthy human individuals. Whole-study results and caveats: Larger richness was generally estimated for naive than memory subsets. Some clonotypes were shared by all four sorted-subset donors, while others were not shared. The non-shared ones had lower generation probabilities than the shared ones.

Using immunoSEQ multiplex PCR, the repertoire was profiled, and TCRdb retains in-frame clones only, with some absent. The sample has about 2.3 million clones; 80% to 95% are singletons. V lost 3 bases to trimming and J lost 3 bases, with 11 bases between them. Germline assignment: CDR1 SEHNR and CDR2 FQNEAQ (reference sequence). The length of the CDR3 is 14 residues. Turning to this clone: Its specificity is unknown.

The sequenced sample was naive CD4+ T cells from PBMCs. Subset in this sample: CD45RA+ positively selected. The receptor was isolated from a man aged 18 to 29 in good health. Some clones in this sample may be carry-over from other donors' samples. The chain employs TRBV7-9 and TRBJ2-5; D gene uncertain. CDR3 amino acids: CASSLGNTKETQYF. The CDR3 DNA is TGTGCCAGCAGCTTGGGCAATACTAAAGAGACCCAGTACTTC. Full variable domain (outside the CDR3, taken from reference TRBV7-9 and TRBJ2-5): DTGVSQNPRHKITKRGQNVTFRCDPISEHNRLYWYRQTLGQGPEFLTYFQNEAQLEKSRLLSDRFSAERPKGSFSTLEIQRTEQGDSAMYLCASSLGNTKETQYFGPGTRLLVL.